This passage covers 17 T cell receptor beta chains from one sample sequenced in a study of shared clonotypes between healthy human individuals. Clones were sequenced by immunoSEQ multiplex PCR, and TCRdb holds only the in-frame ones, with some missing. The sample shows 2,500,000 or so clones, under 95% of them seen only once. What was sequenced was naive CD4+ T cells from PBMCs. As for subset: CD45RA+ positively selected. The source of these receptors is a man younger than 35 in good health. Some clones in this sample may be carry-over from other donors' samples.

The rearrangement uses TRBV2 and TRBJ1-2; 8 bases line up with TRBD1. The germline V gene has CDR1 SNHLY and CDR2 FYNNEI. With V trimmed by 10 bases and J by 4 bases, 11 bases remained unmatched. This CDR3 is 14 amino acids long. The CDR3 sequence is CATNGQGGGYGYTF. The DNA for the CDR3 is TGTGCCACAAACGGACAGGGTGGAGGCTATGGCTACACCTTC.

The chain carries TRBV30 and TRBJ1-3, with a possible D match to TRBD1 (5 bases). Germline lookup yields CDR1 GTSNPN and CDR2 SVGIG (reference sequence). The CDR3 sequence is 14 residues long. Trimming took off 3 bases at V and 0 bases at J, with 9 bases between the two ends. The CDR3 protein is CAWSGHRSGNTIYF. CDR3 DNA: TGTGCCTGGAGCGGACACCGCTCTGGAAACACCATATATTTT.

The chain links TRBV10-3 to TRBJ2-2; TRBD1 matches at 7 bases. J gave up 7 bases and V 6 bases, and 11 bases lay outside the gene matches. Germline V gene data show CDR1 as ENHRY and CDR2 as SYGVKD. The CDR3 runs to 15 residues. This CDR3 reads CAISRDSSLSGELFF. The CDR3 region has the DNA TGTGCCATCAGCAGGGACAGTTCCCTGAGCGGGGAGCTGTTTTTT.

The chain links TRBV28 to TRBJ1-5, with D possibly matching TRBD1 (6 bases). Germline lookup yields CDR1 MDHEN and CDR2 SYDVKM. Trimming shortened V by 5 bases and J by 7 bases, and 21 bases separated the two germline ends. The CDR3 is 16 residues long. The CDR3 here is CASSPGVQGEGQPQHF. CDR3 sequence (DNA): TGTGCCAGCAGTCCCGGGGTACAGGGAGAAGGACAGCCCCAGCATTTT. Variable domain in full (rest from reference TRBV28 and TRBJ1-5): DVKVTQSSRYLVKRTGEKVFLECVQDMDHENMFWYRQDPGLGLRLIYFSYDVKMKEKGDIPEGYSVSREKKERFSLILESASTNQTSMYLCASSPGVQGEGQPQHFGDGTRLSIL.

The chain couples TRBV18 to TRBJ1-1, with D possibly being TRBD1 (5 bases). Per the germline V gene, CDR1 is KGHSH and CDR2 is LQKENI. The CDR3 is 15 amino acids. The V end was cut by 6 bases, the J end by 1 base, with 15 bases between. CDR3 residues: CASSSAARANTEAFF. The CDR3, as DNA: TGTGCCAGCTCCTCGGCGGCCAGGGCGAACACTGAAGCTTTCTTT.

The gene calls are TRBV5-1 and TRBJ2-2; 10 bases match TRBD2. CDR1 SGHRS and CDR2 YFSETQ come from the germline V gene. The J segment lost 5 bases and the V segment lost 3 bases, leaving 7 bases of the junction unmatched. There are 16 residues in the CDR3. The CDR3 nucleotides read TGCGCCAGCAGCTCGCCTAGGACTAGCGGAACCGGGGAGCTGTTTTTT. This sequence encodes CASSSPRTSGTGELFF. The full variable domain, completed using reference TRBV5-1 and TRBJ2-2, is KAGVTQTPRYLIKTRGQQVTLSCSPISGHRSVSWYQQTPGQGLQFLFEYFSETQRNKGNFPGRFSGRQFSNSRSEMNVSTLELGDSALYLCASSSPRTSGTGELFFGEGSRLTVL.

In its sample, this clone was seen once. The V gene is TRBV2, the J gene TRBJ2-3; perhaps TRBD2 as D (5 bases). The V gene lost 6 bases and the J gene lost 2 bases, with 15 bases spanning the gap. Germline CDR1 SNHLY, CDR2 FYNNEI. The CDR3 runs to 15 residues. The CDR3 loop is CASRARRGHTDTQYF. The CDR3 DNA sequence: TGTGCCAGCAGGGCTCGACGCGGGCACACAGATACGCAGTATTTT.

This chain links TRBV30 with TRBJ2-7; 12 nucleotides match TRBD2. The trim removed 2 bases at V and 12 bases at J, leaving 5 bases unmatched. CDR3 size: 12 residues. Germline V gives CDR1 GTSNPN, CDR2 SVGIG (reference sequence). CDR3 DNA sequence: TGTGCCTGGAGTCCTAGCGGGAGGGCAATGTACTTC. Encoded protein: CAWSPSGRAMYF.

The gene calls are TRBV10-3 and TRBJ1-5, with TRBD1 matching 7 bases. The CDR3 loop spans 15 amino acids. Germline V CDR1 and CDR2: ENHRY, SYGVKD. Unmatched junction bases numbered 1, after V lost 1 base and J lost 1 base. CDR3 nucleotides: TGTGCCATCAGTGAGTTGACAGGGAGCAATCAGCCCCAGCATTTT. It specifies CAISELTGSNQPQHF.

The chain is built from TRBV6-1 and TRBJ1-5; D remains unclear. V gave up 4 bases and J gave up 4 bases, with 14 bases separating them. Germline V CDR1 and CDR2: MNHNS, SASEGT. The CDR3 spans 15 residues. CDR3 residues: CASSAPELGNQPQHF. The CDR3 nucleotides read TGTGCCAGCAGTGCCCCGGAACTAGGGAATCAGCCCCAGCATTTT.

This sequence joins TRBV28 and TRBJ2-2; 7 bases are shared with TRBD1. This CDR3 has 14 residues. Germline V gene data show CDR1 as MDHEN and CDR2 as SYDVKM. V lost 5 bases and J lost 4; bases outside the gene matches: 4. The CDR3 loop reads CASSPYRGTGELFF. The CDR3 DNA is TGTGCCAGCAGTCCCTACAGGGGCACCGGGGAGCTGTTTTTT.

Remarks on this clone: Other DNA sequences within the sample encode an identical CDR3. The rearrangement joins TRBV5-1 to TRBJ2-2; D may be TRBD1 or TRBD2 (5 bases each). CDR3 length equals 14 residues. Trimming shortened V by 4 bases and J by 2 bases, and 9 bases separated the two germline ends. Germline V gives CDR1 SGHRS, CDR2 YFSETQ. This CDR3 is CASSRDRNTGELFF. The CDR3 DNA follows: TGCGCCAGCAGCCGGGACCGAAACACCGGGGAGCTGTTTTTT.

This chain uses TRBV30 with TRBJ1-5, with a weak D call TRBD1 (5 bases). Looked up from germline, CDR1 is GTSNPN and CDR2 is SVGIG (reference sequence). Trimming cost V 1 base and J 3 bases, with 13 bases left between them. The CDR3 is made up of 15 amino acids. Here the CDR3 DNA reads TGTGCCTGGAGTGAATTCGGGACTACCAATCAGCCCCAGCATTTT. Translated: CAWSEFGTTNQPQHF.

To note about this clone: At the DNA level, this CDR3 is encoded by other sequences in the same sample as well. V gene TRBV5-4 combines with J gene TRBJ2-7; 7 nucleotides align to TRBD2. Germline CDR1 reads SGHNT; CDR2 reads YYREEE (reference sequence). V was clipped by 4 bases and J by 3 bases; unmatched bases: 7. The CDR3 spans 14 residues. CDR3: CASSLGSSGYEQYF. The CDR3 nucleotides are TGTGCCAGCAGCCTGGGCTCTAGCGGCTACGAGCAGTACTTC. Drawing the rest from reference TRBV5-4 and TRBJ2-7, the complete variable domain is ETGVTQSPTHLIKTRGQQVTLRCSSQSGHNTVSWYQQALGQGPQFIFQYYREEENGRGNFPPRFSGLQFPNYSSELNVNALELDDSALYLCASSLGSSGYEQYFGPGTRLTVT.

The chain carries TRBV6-6 and TRBJ2-7, with D maybe TRBD1 (6 bases). CDR3 size: 15 residues. Germline CDR1 reads MNHNY; CDR2 reads SVGAGI (reference sequence). V shed 2 bases and J shed 2 bases, with 13 bases lying between them. As DNA, the CDR3 is TGTGCCAGCAGTTACGGACAGCCAGGCCCCTACGAGCAGTACTTC. Protein sequence: CASSYGQPGPYEQYF.

As concerns this clone: Other DNA sequences in this sample translate to the same CDR3. The chain has TRBV7-2 and TRBJ1-5; tentative D call: TRBD1 (5 bases). CDR1 SGHTA and CDR2 FQGNSA come from the germline V gene. The CDR3 contains 15 residues. V was pared by 1 base and J by 1 base, with 8 bases between. The CDR3 sequence: CASSLVGGSNQPQHF. The CDR3 DNA reads as TGTGCCAGCAGCTTAGTGGGGGGAAGCAATCAGCCCCAGCATTTT.

The genes are TRBV2 and TRBJ2-1; weak D call: TRBD2 (5 bases). In germline, CDR1 is SNHLY, CDR2 FYNNEI. CDR3 length equals 12 residues. Trimming shortened V by 5 bases and J by 7 bases, and 9 bases separated the two germline ends. This CDR3 reads CASSWSGNEQFF. The CDR3 DNA sequence: TGTGCCAGCAGTTGGAGCGGAAATGAGCAGTTCTTC.